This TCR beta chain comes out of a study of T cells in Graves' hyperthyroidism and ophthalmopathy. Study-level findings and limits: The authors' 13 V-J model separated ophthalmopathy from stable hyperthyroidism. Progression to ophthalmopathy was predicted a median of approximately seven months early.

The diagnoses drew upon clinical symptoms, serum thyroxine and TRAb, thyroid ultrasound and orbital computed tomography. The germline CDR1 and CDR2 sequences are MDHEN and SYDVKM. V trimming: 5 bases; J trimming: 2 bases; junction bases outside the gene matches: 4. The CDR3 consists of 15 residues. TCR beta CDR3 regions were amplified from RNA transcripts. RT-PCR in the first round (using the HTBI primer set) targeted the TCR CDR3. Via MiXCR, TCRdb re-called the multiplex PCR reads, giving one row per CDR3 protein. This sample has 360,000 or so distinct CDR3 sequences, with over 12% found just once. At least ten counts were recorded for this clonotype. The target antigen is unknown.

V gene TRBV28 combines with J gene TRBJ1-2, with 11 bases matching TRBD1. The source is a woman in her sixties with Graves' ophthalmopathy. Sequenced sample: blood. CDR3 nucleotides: TGTGCCAGCAGTGAAGGACAGGGGGCAAACTATGGCTACACCTTC. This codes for CASSEGQGANYGYTF.